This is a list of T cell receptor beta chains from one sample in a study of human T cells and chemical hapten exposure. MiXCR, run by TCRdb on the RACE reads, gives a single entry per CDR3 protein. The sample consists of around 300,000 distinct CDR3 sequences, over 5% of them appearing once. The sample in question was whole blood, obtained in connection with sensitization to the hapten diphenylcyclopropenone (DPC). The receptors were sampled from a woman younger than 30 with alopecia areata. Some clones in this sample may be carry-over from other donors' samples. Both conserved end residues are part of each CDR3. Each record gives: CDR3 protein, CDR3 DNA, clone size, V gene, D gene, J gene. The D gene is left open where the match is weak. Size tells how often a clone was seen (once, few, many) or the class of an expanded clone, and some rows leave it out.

CDR3 protein: CASSSRLAGVETQYF
CDR3 DNA: TGTGCCAGCAGCTCGCGACTAGCGGGGGTGGAGACCCAGTACTTC
clone size: few
V gene: TRBV4-2
D gene: TRBD2
J gene: TRBJ2-5

CDR3 protein: CASSATAPDRKNTEAFF
CDR3 DNA: TGTGCCAGCAGTGCGACGGCCCCGGACAGGAAAAACACTGAAGCTTTCTTT
clone size: many
V gene: TRBV6-1
D gene: TRBD1
J gene: TRBJ1-1

CDR3 protein: CASSVRQGAGNTIYF
CDR3 DNA: TGTGCCAGCAGTGTTAGGCAGGGGGCTGGAAACACCATATATTTT
clone size: .
V gene: TRBV12-3/TRBV12-4
D gene: TRBD1
J gene: TRBJ1-3

CDR3 protein: CASRPRQNSPLHF
CDR3 DNA: TGTGCCAGCAGGCCCAGACAGAATTCACCCCTCCACTTT
clone size: .
V gene: TRBV12-3/TRBV12-4
D gene: .
J gene: TRBJ1-6

CDR3 protein: CASRNPGQGATNEKLFF
CDR3 DNA: TGTGCCAGCAGAAATCCGGGACAGGGTGCAACTAATGAAAAACTGTTTTTT
clone size: few
V gene: TRBV6-2/TRBV6-3
D gene: TRBD1
J gene: TRBJ1-4

CDR3 protein: CSARDGGAQETQYF
CDR3 DNA: TGCAGTGCTAGAGATGGGGGGGCGCAAGAGACCCAGTACTTC
clone size: many
V gene: TRBV20-1
D gene: .
J gene: TRBJ2-5

CDR3 protein: CASSERAQHEQYF
CDR3 DNA: TGTGCCAGCAGTGAGAGGGCTCAGCACGAGCAGTACTTC
clone size: many
V gene: TRBV6-1
D gene: .
J gene: TRBJ2-7

CDR3 protein: CASSLYGTVSSYEQYF
CDR3 DNA: TGTGCCAGCAGCCTGTATGGGACGGTGAGCTCCTACGAGCAGTACTTC
clone size: many
V gene: TRBV9
D gene: .
J gene: TRBJ2-7

CDR3 protein: CSVKRVKGAHGYTF
CDR3 DNA: TGCAGCGTTAAAAGGGTAAAAGGGGCCCATGGCTACACCTTC
clone size: many
V gene: TRBV29-1
D gene: .
J gene: TRBJ1-2

CDR3 protein: CASSQEPGADTQYF
CDR3 DNA: TGTGCCAGCAGCCAAGAGCCCGGGGCAGATACGCAGTATTTT
clone size: few
V gene: TRBV4-2
D gene: .
J gene: TRBJ2-3

CDR3 protein: CASSSTSGTGRGKLFF
CDR3 DNA: TGTGCCAGCAGTTCCACCTCCGGGACAGGGAGAGGAAAACTGTTTTTT
clone size: few
V gene: TRBV6-5
D gene: TRBD1
J gene: TRBJ1-4

CDR3 protein: CASSRRTSGGANEQFF
CDR3 DNA: TGTGCCAGCAGCCGACGAACTAGCGGGGGGGCCAATGAGCAGTTCTTC
clone size: .
V gene: TRBV7-6
D gene: TRBD2
J gene: TRBJ2-1

CDR3 protein: CASSYSTAGLTAYTDTQYF
CDR3 DNA: TGTGCCAGCAGTTACTCGACGGCAGGGCTCACCGCCTACACAGATACGCAGTATTTT
clone size: .
V gene: TRBV6-5
D gene: .
J gene: TRBJ2-3

CDR3 protein: CASSPRTSGSTDTQYF
CDR3 DNA: TGTGCCAGCAGTCCTAGGACTAGCGGGAGCACAGATACGCAGTATTTT
clone size: .
V gene: TRBV27
D gene: TRBD2
J gene: TRBJ2-3

CDR3 protein: CSVGIGQGNGGYTF
CDR3 DNA: TGCAGCGTTGGAATTGGACAGGGAAACGGTGGCTACACCTTC
clone size: many
V gene: TRBV29-1
D gene: TRBD1
J gene: TRBJ1-2

CDR3 protein: CASSQNGLEIGDTQYF
CDR3 DNA: TGTGCCAGCAGCCAGAATGGACTAGAAATTGGGGATACGCAGTATTTT
clone size: .
V gene: TRBV12-3/TRBV12-4
D gene: TRBD2
J gene: TRBJ2-3

CDR3 protein: CASSSRLAGTYEQYF
CDR3 DNA: TGTGCCAGCAGCTCCAGACTAGCGGGGACCTACGAGCAGTACTTC
clone size: few
V gene: TRBV7-2
D gene: TRBD2
J gene: TRBJ2-7

CDR3 protein: CASSIEQVNQPQHF
CDR3 DNA: TGTGCCAGTAGTATAGAACAGGTCAATCAGCCCCAGCATTTT
clone size: few
V gene: TRBV19
D gene: .
J gene: TRBJ1-5

CDR3 protein: CASSLLGGANTGELFF
CDR3 DNA: TGTGCCAGCAGCTTACTAGGGGGCGCGAACACCGGGGAGCTGTTTTTT
clone size: .
V gene: TRBV7-2
D gene: TRBD1
J gene: TRBJ2-2

CDR3 protein: CASSSGQDQPQHF
CDR3 DNA: TGTGCCAGCAGCTCGGGACAGGATCAGCCCCAGCATTTT
clone size: many
V gene: TRBV7-9
D gene: TRBD1
J gene: TRBJ1-5

CDR3 protein: CASSPRRTGVYGYTF
CDR3 DNA: TGTGCCAGCAGTCCGAGACGGACAGGCGTCTATGGCTACACCTTC
clone size: .
V gene: TRBV2
D gene: TRBD1
J gene: TRBJ1-2

CDR3 protein: CATSAGGRGDTQYF
CDR3 DNA: TGTGCCACCAGTGCGGGGGGGCGTGGAGATACGCAGTATTTT
clone size: many
V gene: TRBV24-1
D gene: TRBD2
J gene: TRBJ2-3

CDR3 protein: CASRKGTVNYGYTF
CDR3 DNA: TGTGCCAGCAGGAAGGGGACAGTTAACTATGGCTACACCTTC
clone size: .
V gene: TRBV5-4
D gene: TRBD1
J gene: TRBJ1-2

CDR3 protein: CSVDPRGVDGYTF
CDR3 DNA: TGCAGCGTTGACCCCAGGGGTGTTGATGGCTACACCTTC
clone size: few
V gene: TRBV29-1
D gene: .
J gene: TRBJ1-2

CDR3 protein: CASSEAGESQPQHF
CDR3 DNA: TGTGCCAGCAGTGAAGCGGGGGAAAGTCAGCCCCAGCATTTT
clone size: .
V gene: TRBV6-1
D gene: .
J gene: TRBJ1-5

CDR3 protein: CSARPVGANEKLFF
CDR3 DNA: TGCAGTGCTAGACCCGTCGGAGCTAATGAAAAACTGTTTTTT
clone size: .
V gene: TRBV20-1
D gene: .
J gene: TRBJ1-4

CDR3 protein: CATSDPTSTGNYGYTF
CDR3 DNA: TGTGCCACCAGTGATCCAACCTCGACAGGGAACTATGGCTACACCTTC
clone size: .
V gene: TRBV24-1
D gene: TRBD1
J gene: TRBJ1-2

CDR3 protein: CASSFRGNNQPQHF
CDR3 DNA: TGTGCCAGCAGCTTCCGGGGGAACAATCAGCCCCAGCATTTT
clone size: .
V gene: TRBV5-4
D gene: .
J gene: TRBJ1-5

CDR3 protein: CASSFPTVGNGYTF
CDR3 DNA: TGTGCCAGCAGTTTCCCGACAGTAGGGAATGGCTACACCTTC
clone size: .
V gene: TRBV12-3/TRBV12-4
D gene: .
J gene: TRBJ1-2

CDR3 protein: CASSGLRAGEKLFF
CDR3 DNA: TGTGCCAGCAGTGGGTTAAGGGCAGGGGAAAAACTGTTTTTT
clone size: many
V gene: TRBV12-3/TRBV12-4
D gene: .
J gene: TRBJ1-4

CDR3 protein: CASSSTGGRDDEQYF
CDR3 DNA: TGTGCCAGCAGCTCGACAGGGGGCCGTGACGACGAGCAGTACTTC
clone size: .
V gene: TRBV7-9
D gene: TRBD1
J gene: TRBJ2-7

CDR3 protein: CASSHFDSNSGELFF
CDR3 DNA: TGTGCCAGCAGCCATTTCGACAGCAACTCAGGGGAGCTGTTTTTT
clone size: .
V gene: TRBV3-1
D gene: .
J gene: TRBJ2-2

CDR3 protein: CASSRHVLSTARNTEAFF
CDR3 DNA: TGTGCCAGCAGTCGACACGTCTTATCGACAGCACGGAACACTGAAGCTTTCTTT
clone size: .
V gene: TRBV27
D gene: .
J gene: TRBJ1-1

CDR3 protein: CASSPAGLNTEAFF
CDR3 DNA: TGTGCCAGCAGCCCCGCGGGGCTGAACACTGAAGCTTTCTTT
clone size: .
V gene: TRBV12-3/TRBV12-4
D gene: .
J gene: TRBJ1-1

CDR3 protein: CASSHPGEAAFF
CDR3 DNA: TGTGCCAGCAGCCACCCAGGGGAGGCAGCTTTCTTT
clone size: .
V gene: TRBV3-1
D gene: .
J gene: TRBJ1-1

CDR3 protein: CATGTGLYNEQFF
CDR3 DNA: TGTGCCACCGGGACAGGGCTTTACAATGAGCAGTTCTTC
clone size: many
V gene: TRBV27
D gene: TRBD1
J gene: TRBJ2-1

CDR3 protein: CASSPGQASSYNSPLHF
CDR3 DNA: TGTGCCAGCAGCCCAGGACAGGCGAGCTCCTATAATTCACCCCTCCACTTT
clone size: .
V gene: TRBV7-9
D gene: TRBD1
J gene: TRBJ1-6

CDR3 protein: CASSDRQGPHSPLHF
CDR3 DNA: TGTGCCAGCAGCGACCGACAGGGCCCGCACTCACCCCTCCACTTT
clone size: .
V gene: TRBV14
D gene: TRBD1
J gene: TRBJ1-6

CDR3 protein: CASSLLDDGNQPQHF
CDR3 DNA: TGTGCCAGCAGTTTACTAGATGATGGCAATCAGCCCCAGCATTTT
clone size: many
V gene: TRBV12-3/TRBV12-4
D gene: .
J gene: TRBJ1-5

CDR3 protein: CASSQGDRPTSNSPLHF
CDR3 DNA: TGCGCCAGCAGCCAAGGGGACAGGCCCACTTCCAATTCACCCCTCCACTTT
clone size: .
V gene: TRBV4-1
D gene: TRBD1
J gene: TRBJ1-6

CDR3 protein: CASKTRSTDTQYF
CDR3 DNA: TGCGCCAGCAAAACTAGGAGCACAGATACGCAGTATTTT
clone size: .
V gene: TRBV5-1
D gene: .
J gene: TRBJ2-3

CDR3 protein: CASSLAPRQGLRDPQYF
CDR3 DNA: TGTGCCAGCAGCTTAGCGCCGAGACAGGGTTTAAGGGACCCACAGTATTTT
clone size: many
V gene: TRBV7-2
D gene: TRBD1
J gene: TRBJ2-3

CDR3 protein: CASSLGSRTIYF
CDR3 DNA: TGTGCCAGCAGCTTAGGATCCCGCACCATATATTTT
clone size: few
V gene: TRBV11-2
D gene: .
J gene: TRBJ1-3

CDR3 protein: CASSYLARTGELFF
CDR3 DNA: TGTGCCAGCAGTTACTTAGCTAGGACGGGGGAGCTGTTTTTT
clone size: .
V gene: TRBV6-2/TRBV6-3
D gene: .
J gene: TRBJ2-2

CDR3 protein: CASLGGGDTQYF
CDR3 DNA: TGTGCCAGCTTGGGCGGAGGAGATACGCAGTATTTT
clone size: .
V gene: TRBV2
D gene: .
J gene: TRBJ2-3

CDR3 protein: CASGLVPQGLQPQHF
CDR3 DNA: TGTGCTAGTGGTTTGGTACCCCAGGGTCTACAGCCCCAGCATTTT
clone size: few
V gene: TRBV12-5
D gene: .
J gene: TRBJ1-5

CDR3 protein: CASSLEAGGQYEQYF
CDR3 DNA: TGTGCCAGCAGCTTAGAGGCAGGGGGCCAGTACGAGCAGTACTTC
clone size: .
V gene: TRBV7-8
D gene: TRBD1
J gene: TRBJ2-7

CDR3 protein: CASSLAAGIQPQHF
CDR3 DNA: TGTGCCAGCAGTTTGGCGGCCGGCATTCAGCCCCAGCATTTT
clone size: many
V gene: TRBV12-3/TRBV12-4
D gene: .
J gene: TRBJ1-5

CDR3 protein: CASSQDRYRGRTGANVLTF
CDR3 DNA: TGTGCCAGCAGCCAAGATAGGTACAGGGGGCGGACTGGGGCCAACGTCCTGACTTTC
clone size: many
V gene: TRBV14
D gene: TRBD1
J gene: TRBJ2-6